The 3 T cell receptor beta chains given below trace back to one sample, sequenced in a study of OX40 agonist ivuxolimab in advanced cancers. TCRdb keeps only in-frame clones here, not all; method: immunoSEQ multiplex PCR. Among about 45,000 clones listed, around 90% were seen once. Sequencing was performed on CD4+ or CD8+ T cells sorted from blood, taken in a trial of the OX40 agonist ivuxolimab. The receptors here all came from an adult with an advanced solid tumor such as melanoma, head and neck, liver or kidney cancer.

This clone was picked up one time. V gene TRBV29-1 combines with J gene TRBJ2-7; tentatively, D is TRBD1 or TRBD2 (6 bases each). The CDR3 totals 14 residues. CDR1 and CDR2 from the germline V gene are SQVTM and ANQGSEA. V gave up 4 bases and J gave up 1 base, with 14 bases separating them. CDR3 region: CSVGRSGASYEQYF. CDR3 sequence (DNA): TGCAGCGTTGGTAGGTCGGGGGCATCCTACGAGCAGTACTTC.

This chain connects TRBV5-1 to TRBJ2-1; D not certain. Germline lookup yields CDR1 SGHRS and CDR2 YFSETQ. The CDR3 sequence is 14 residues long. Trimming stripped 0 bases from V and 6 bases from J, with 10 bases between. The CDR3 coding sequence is TGCGCCAGCAGCTTGGACGGGCAGCGCAATGAGCAGTTCTTC. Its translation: CASSLDGQRNEQFF.

CDR3 sequence (DNA): TGTGCCAGCAGCCAAACCCCCTCGCGGGGGGACCAAGAGACCCAGTACTTC. As protein: CASSQTPSRGDQETQYF. The rearrangement joins TRBV4-2 to TRBJ2-5; TRBD2 agrees at 8 bases. This CDR3 spans 17 amino acids. Germline V gene lookup returns CDR1 LGHNA and CDR2 YNFKEQ. V shed 2 bases, J shed 0 bases, and the junction held 8 bases outside the gene matches.